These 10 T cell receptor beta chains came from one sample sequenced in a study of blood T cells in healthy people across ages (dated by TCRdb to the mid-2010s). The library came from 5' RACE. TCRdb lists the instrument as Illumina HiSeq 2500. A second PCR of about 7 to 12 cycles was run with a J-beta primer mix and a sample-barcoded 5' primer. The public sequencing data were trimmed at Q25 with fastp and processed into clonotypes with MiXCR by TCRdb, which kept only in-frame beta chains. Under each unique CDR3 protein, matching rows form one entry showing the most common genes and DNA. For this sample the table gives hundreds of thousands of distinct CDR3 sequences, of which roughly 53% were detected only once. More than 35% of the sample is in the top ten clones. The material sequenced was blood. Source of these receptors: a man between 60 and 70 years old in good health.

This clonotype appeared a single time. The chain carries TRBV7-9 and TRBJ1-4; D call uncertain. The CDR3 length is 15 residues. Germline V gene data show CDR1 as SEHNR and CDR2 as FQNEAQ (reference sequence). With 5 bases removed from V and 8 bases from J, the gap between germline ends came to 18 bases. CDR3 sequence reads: CASSRVGLIEEKLFF. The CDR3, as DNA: TGTGCCAGCAGCAGAGTGGGCCTTATCGAGGAAAAACTGTTTTTT.

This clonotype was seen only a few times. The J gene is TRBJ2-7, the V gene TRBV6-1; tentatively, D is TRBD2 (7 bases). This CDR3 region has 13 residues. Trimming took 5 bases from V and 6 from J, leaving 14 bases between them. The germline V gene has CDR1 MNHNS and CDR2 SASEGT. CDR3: CASSQGRGGEQYF. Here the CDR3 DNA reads TGTGCCAGCAGTCAGGGGAGGGGGGGCGAGCAGTACTTC.

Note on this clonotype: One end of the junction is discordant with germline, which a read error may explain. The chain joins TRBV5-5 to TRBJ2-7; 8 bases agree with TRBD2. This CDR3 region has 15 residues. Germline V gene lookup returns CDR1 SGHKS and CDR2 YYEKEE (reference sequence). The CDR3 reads CASSFGRGAGGEQYF. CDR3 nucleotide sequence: TGTGCTAGCAGCTTTGGGCGGGGGGCCGGGGGTGAGCAGTACTTC. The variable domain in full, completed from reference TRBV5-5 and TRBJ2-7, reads DAGVTQSPTHLIKTRGQQVTLRCSPISGHKSVSWYQQVLGQGPQFIFQYYEKEERGRGNFPDRFSARQFPNYSSELNVNALLLGDSALYLCASSFGRGAGGEQYFGPGTRLTVT.

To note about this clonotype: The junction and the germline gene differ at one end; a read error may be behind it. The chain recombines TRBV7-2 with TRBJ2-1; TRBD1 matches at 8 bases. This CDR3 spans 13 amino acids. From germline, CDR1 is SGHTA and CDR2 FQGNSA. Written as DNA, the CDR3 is TGTGCCAGCAGTTGGACAGGGACCGTTGAGCGGTTCTTC. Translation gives CASSWTGTVERFF.

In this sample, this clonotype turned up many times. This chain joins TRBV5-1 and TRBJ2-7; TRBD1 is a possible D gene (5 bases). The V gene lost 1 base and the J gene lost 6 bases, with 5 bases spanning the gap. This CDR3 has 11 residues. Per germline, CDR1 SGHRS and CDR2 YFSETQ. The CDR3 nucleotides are TGCGCCAGCAGCTTGAGGGGCGAGCAGTACTTC. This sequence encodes CASSLRGEQYF.

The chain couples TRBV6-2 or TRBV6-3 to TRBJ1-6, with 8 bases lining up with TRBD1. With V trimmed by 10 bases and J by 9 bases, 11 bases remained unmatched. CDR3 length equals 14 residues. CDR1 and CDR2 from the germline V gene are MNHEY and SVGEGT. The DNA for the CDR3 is TGTGCCACCAGACAGGGGAGAAAGATTTCACCCCTCCACTTT. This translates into CATRQGRKISPLHF.

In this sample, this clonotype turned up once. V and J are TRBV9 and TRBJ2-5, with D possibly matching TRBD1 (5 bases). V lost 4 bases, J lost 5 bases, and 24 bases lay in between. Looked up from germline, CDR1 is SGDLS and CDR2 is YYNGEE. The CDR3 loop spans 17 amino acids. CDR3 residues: CASSPRRIGAPRETQYF. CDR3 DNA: TGTGCCAGCAGCCCCAGACGTATTGGGGCCCCCAGGGAGACCCAGTACTTC.

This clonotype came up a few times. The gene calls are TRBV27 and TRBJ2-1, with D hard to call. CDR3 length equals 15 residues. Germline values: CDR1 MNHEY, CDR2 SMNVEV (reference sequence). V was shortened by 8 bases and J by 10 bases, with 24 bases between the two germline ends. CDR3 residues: CASVPDRATIREQFF. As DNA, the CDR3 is TGTGCCAGCGTCCCTGATCGGGCTACAATCAGGGAGCAGTTCTTC.

This CDR3 reads CASSQDGQPWGYGYTF. The CDR3 DNA sequence: TGTGCCAGCAGCCAAGACGGACAACCCTGGGGCTATGGCTACACCTTC. This sequence joins TRBV4-2 and TRBJ1-2; D might be TRBD1 (5 bases). Germline V CDR1 and CDR2: LGHNA, YNFKEQ. V was clipped by 0 bases and J by 4 bases, with 15 bases between them. CDR3 length equals 16 residues.

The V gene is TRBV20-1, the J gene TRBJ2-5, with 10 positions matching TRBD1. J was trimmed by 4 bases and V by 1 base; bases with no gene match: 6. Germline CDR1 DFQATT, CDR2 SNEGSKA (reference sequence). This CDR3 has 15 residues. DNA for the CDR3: TGCAGTGCTAGAGCGGACAGGGGGTCGTCAGAGACCCAGTACTTC. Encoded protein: CSARADRGSSETQYF.